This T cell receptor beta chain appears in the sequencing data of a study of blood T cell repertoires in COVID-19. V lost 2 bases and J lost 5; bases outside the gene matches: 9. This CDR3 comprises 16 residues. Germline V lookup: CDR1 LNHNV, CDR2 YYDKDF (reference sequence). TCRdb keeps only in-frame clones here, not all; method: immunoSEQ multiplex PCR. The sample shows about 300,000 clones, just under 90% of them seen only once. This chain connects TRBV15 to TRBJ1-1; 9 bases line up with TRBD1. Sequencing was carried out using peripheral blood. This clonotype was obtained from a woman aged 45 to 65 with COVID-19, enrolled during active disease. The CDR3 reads CATSRPNRGLKTEAFF. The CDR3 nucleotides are TGTGCCACCAGCAGACCCAACAGGGGGCTCAAAACTGAAGCTTTCTTT.